The 25 T cell receptor beta chains listed next were all sequenced from one sample in a study of regulatory T cells in long-lasting Graves disease. Stated time point: newly diagnosed GD, antithyroid drugs for less than 3 months. Generation of the TCR library employed RNA extracted from PBMCs. CDR3 regions were amplified by Arm-PCR using iRepertoire HTBI primers to build TCR beta libraries. TCRdb reprocessed the multiplex PCR reads via MiXCR and lists one record per CDR3 protein. In the table there are hundreds of thousands of distinct CDR3 sequences, 16% of which are singletons. The same specimen was also included in a second study, on T cells in Graves' hyperthyroidism and ophthalmopathy.

The source was peripheral blood mononuclear cells (PBMCs), collected at new diagnosis, from a patient treated with antithyroid drugs. The receptor source for this set is a man aged 40-50 years with Graves disease.

With respect to this clonotype: With a much larger clone just one base away, this may be a read error. The genes are TRBV12-5 and TRBJ2-1; D is possibly TRBD2 (7 bases). The CDR3 covers 14 residues. The germline V gene encodes CDR1 LGHNT and CDR2 FRNRAP. V was trimmed by 9 bases and J by 6 bases, leaving 18 bases between them. As DNA, the CDR3 is TGTGCTAGGGTGAGGGGGGGGCATTGCAATGAGCAGTTCTTC. Its translation is CARVRGGHCNEQFF.

This clonotype showed up many times. V and J are TRBV28 and TRBJ1-1; D is possibly TRBD1 (6 bases). V shed 11 bases and J shed 1 base, with 23 bases lying between them. In germline, CDR1 is MDHEN, CDR2 SYDVKM. The CDR3 is 16 amino acids. This CDR3 reads CAARGGEGTSNTEAFF. DNA of the CDR3: TGTGCCGCACGGGGGGGGGAGGGGACATCGAACACTGAAGCTTTCTTT.

This clonotype has at least ten counts. The chain uses TRBV5-1 and TRBJ2-1; tentatively, D is TRBD1 (6 bases). CDR3 length: 13 amino acids. Germline CDR1 reads SGHRS; CDR2 reads YFSETQ. V was cut by 2 bases and J by 5 bases, with 8 bases left in between. CDR3 residues: CASSFGQNNEQFF. The CDR3 DNA sequence: TGCGCCAGCAGCTTCGGACAGAACAATGAGCAGTTCTTC.

The gene calls are TRBV28 and TRBJ2-7; 8 bases align to TRBD2. Germline V gives CDR1 MDHEN, CDR2 SYDVKM. The CDR3 is 18 amino acids. V gave up 7 bases and J gave up 0 bases; unmatched junction bases: 17. The CDR3 DNA sequence: TGTGCCAGCAAAGTTGGGGGCGGGGGGCTTCAGAGCTCCTACGAGCAGTACTTC. Amino acid sequence: CASKVGGGGLQSSYEQYF.

The table lists this clonotype with many counts. The chain's CDR3 is CASSLSTFGTEAFF. CDR3 bases: TGTGCCAGCAGCCTATCGACATTTGGCACTGAAGCTTTCTTT. The chain joins TRBV11-2 to TRBJ1-1; D not certain. The CDR3 is 14 amino acids. Trimming took off 5 bases at V and 4 bases at J, with 14 bases between the two ends. Looked up from germline, CDR1 is SGHAT and CDR2 is FQNNGV.

This clonotype occurred many times. The V and J genes are TRBV30 and TRBJ2-3; D ambiguous. CDR1 and CDR2 (germline): GTSNPN, SVGIG (reference sequence). The CDR3 extends over 13 amino acids. Trimming left V 0 bases short and J 6 bases short, with 10 bases between. DNA for the CDR3: TGTGCCTGGAGTGTACAAACTCGTGATACGCAGTATTTT. This encodes CAWSVQTRDTQYF.

This clonotype has more than one count but fewer than ten. The chain recombines TRBV12-3 or TRBV12-4 with TRBJ2-7; TRBD1 agrees at 10 bases. V shed 3 bases and J 9 bases; nucleotides not matched to a gene: 11. The CDR3 extends over 15 amino acids. The CDR3 loop reads CASSLGQGIFSLQYF. The CDR3 coding sequence is TGTGCCAGCAGTTTGGGACAGGGGATTTTCTCCCTGCAGTACTTC.

At least ten counts were recorded for this clonotype. V is TRBV20-1 and J is TRBJ2-5; D might be TRBD1 or TRBD2, each matching 5 bases. The V end was cut by 3 bases, the J end by 4 bases, with 9 bases between. This CDR3 spans 12 amino acids. CDR1 is DFQATT, CDR2 SNEGSKA, per germline (reference sequence). CDR3 DNA sequence: TGCAGTGCTAGCGGGACGCCAGAGACCCAGTACTTC. Its translation is CSASGTPETQYF.

In this sample, this clonotype turned up once. The CDR3 loop reads CASSAGLGDTQYF. CDR3 nucleotide sequence: TGCGCCAGCAGTGCAGGGCTTGGGGATACGCAGTATTTT. This chain joins TRBV10-1 and TRBJ2-3; the D gene is possibly TRBD1 (5 bases). CDR3 length equals 13 residues. Trimming removed 4 bases from V and 6 bases from J, with 11 bases in between. CDR1 WNHNN and CDR2 SYGVQD come from the germline V gene (reference sequence).

This clonotype was recorded many times. The rearrangement joins TRBV28 to TRBJ1-1; possible D gene TRBD1, 5 bases. Germline V gene data show CDR1 as MDHEN and CDR2 as SYDVKM. The CDR3 consists of 16 residues. With 7 bases removed from V and 0 bases from J, the gap between germline ends came to 18 bases. The CDR3 DNA is TGTGCCAGCACTCTCCTAAGGGCGGACATGAACACTGAAGCTTTCTTT. Its protein product is CASTLLRADMNTEAFF.

This rearrangement joins TRBV7-2 to TRBJ2-2; D may be TRBD1 (6 bases). The CDR3 has 15 amino acids. V was clipped by 3 bases and J by 3 bases, with 11 bases between them. Germline CDR1 reads SGHTA; CDR2 reads FQGNSA. This CDR3 reads CASSFWGQDTGELFF. CDR3 sequence (DNA): TGTGCCAGCAGCTTCTGGGGGCAGGACACCGGGGAGCTGTTTTTT.

V is TRBV20-1 and J is TRBJ1-2; maybe TRBD1 (6 bases). The CDR3 length is 15 residues. The ends were cut back, 4 bases at V and 5 bases at J, with 20 bases in the middle. Germline values: CDR1 DFQATT, CDR2 SNEGSKA (reference sequence). The CDR3 reads CSATTVGRGSYGYTF. The CDR3 coding sequence is TGCAGTGCTACGACCGTCGGCAGGGGATCTTATGGCTACACCTTC.

Of note for this clonotype: Germline and junction disagree at one end, which may indicate a read error. The V call is TRBV4-2, the J call TRBJ1-1, with D hard to call. Germline CDR1 and CDR2: LGHNA and YNFKEQ. This CDR3 is 16 amino acids long. The CDR3 protein is CASSQEVRGMNAEAFF. CDR3 coding DNA: TGTGCCAGCAGCCAAGAGGTGAGAGGGATGAACGCTGAAGCTTTCTTT.

This clonotype was counted a few times. The chain links TRBV27 to TRBJ2-1, with D hard to call. The germline CDR1 and CDR2 sequences are MNHEY and SMNVEV (reference sequence). This CDR3 has 15 amino acids. V was clipped by 0 bases and J by 2 bases, with 8 bases between them. This CDR3 is CASSLSGGTYNEQFF. CDR3 DNA: TGTGCCAGCAGTTTATCTGGCGGCACCTACAATGAGCAGTTCTTC.

This clonotype has just a few counts. One base away lies a much larger clone, so this may be a sequencing read error. The rearrangement links TRBV29-1 to TRBJ2-7, with D hard to call. In germline, CDR1 is SQVTM, CDR2 ANQGSEA. Trimming took off 4 bases at V and 6 bases at J, with 13 bases between the two ends. The CDR3 runs 12 residues. The CDR3 protein is CSVARSQGEQYF. Here the CDR3 DNA reads TGCAGCGTTGCACGGAGCCAAGGCGAGCAGTACTTC.

This clonotype turned up a few times. This rearrangement joins TRBV9 to TRBJ2-2, with 12 bases lining up with TRBD2. The CDR3 is 16 residues long. Trimming took 0 bases from V and 6 from J; bases not matched to a gene: 3. Looked up from germline, CDR1 is SGDLS and CDR2 is YYNGEE. The CDR3 loop is CASSVEPSGGAGELFF. The CDR3 DNA reads TGTGCCAGCAGCGTAGAGCCTAGCGGGGGGGCCGGGGAGCTGTTTTTT.

The chain uses TRBV11-2 and TRBJ1-6; D is uncertain. The CDR3 is 15 residues long. Trimming pared 10 bases from V and 4 bases from J, leaving 17 bases between. Germline values: CDR1 SGHAT, CDR2 FQNNGV. DNA of the CDR3: TGTGCCACGCAGGAGGGCGATTTATATAATTCACCCCTCCACTTT. This codes for CATQEGDLYNSPLHF.

Many counts were recorded for this clonotype. V usage is TRBV27 and J usage is TRBJ1-4; D not certain. There are 14 residues in the CDR3. Trimming shortened V by 6 bases and J by 5 bases, and 13 bases separated the two germline ends. The germline gives CDR1 MNHEY, CDR2 SMNVEV (reference sequence). The CDR3 DNA follows: TGTGCCAGCAGCCTTCGAGGGATAAATGAAAAACTGTTTTTT. It codes for CASSLRGINEKLFF.

This clonotype was observed at least ten times. The rearrangement links TRBV10-3 to TRBJ2-5; unclear D gene. Germline V gene sequence: CDR1 ENHRY, CDR2 SYGVKD. Trimming left V 2 bases short and J 5 bases short, with 6 bases between. The CDR3 sequence is 12 residues long. The CDR3 DNA sequence: TGTGCCATCAGTGAGCGGTGGGAGACCCAGTACTTC. Encoded protein: CAISERWETQYF.

This clonotype came up many times. The rearrangement uses TRBV30 and TRBJ2-7, with 8 bases matching TRBD1. Looked up from germline, CDR1 is GTSNPN and CDR2 is SVGIG (reference sequence). The CDR3 consists of 13 residues. After removal of 5 bases from V and 7 bases from J, the junction contained 10 bases not matched to a gene. CDR3: CAWAHGQGDEQYF. The DNA for the CDR3 is TGTGCCTGGGCCCACGGACAGGGTGATGAGCAGTACTTC.

This clonotype has a count of ten or more. This sequence joins TRBV4-2 and TRBJ2-7; 8 nucleotides agree with TRBD1. The CDR3 extends over 14 amino acids. The germline gives CDR1 LGHNA, CDR2 YNFKEQ. V was pared by 4 bases and J by 2 bases, with 4 bases of the junction left unmatched. In DNA, the CDR3 is TGTGCCAGCAGCCGCGGACAGGGACCCTACGAGCAGTACTTC. Its translation: CASSRGQGPYEQYF.

This clonotype was seen ten or more times. The chain combines TRBV3-1 with TRBJ2-5; TRBD2 matches at 7 bases. The trim removed 3 bases at V and 5 bases at J, leaving 3 bases unmatched. Germline V lookup: CDR1 LGHDT, CDR2 YNNKEL (reference sequence). This CDR3 comprises 13 residues. The CDR3 region is CASSHRGEETQYF. For the CDR3, the DNA is TGTGCCAGCAGCCATCGGGGGGAGGAGACCCAGTACTTC.

V and J are TRBV9 and TRBJ1-4; 10 nucleotides align to TRBD1. The CDR3 has 15 amino acids. J lost 8 bases, V lost 0 bases, and 4 bases had no gene match. Germline loops: CDR1 SGDLS, CDR2 YYNGEE. The CDR3 is CASSVAGTGDEKLFF. The CDR3 coding sequence is TGTGCCAGCAGCGTAGCGGGGACAGGGGACGAAAAACTGTTTTTT.

As to this clonotype: This is likely an artifact of a read error, given a far larger clone one base away. The genes are TRBV7-8 and TRBJ1-1; D is possibly TRBD1 (6 bases). Trimming stripped 3 bases from V and 1 base from J, with 9 bases between. The CDR3 loop spans 14 amino acids. From germline, CDR1 is SGHVS and CDR2 FQNEAQ. As DNA, the CDR3 is TGTGCCAGCAGCTTCGAACAGGGGAACACTGAAGCTTTCTTT. As protein: CASSFEQGNTEAFF. The variable domain in full, completed from reference TRBV7-8 and TRBJ1-1, reads GAGVSQSPRYKVAKRGQDVALRCDPISGHVSLFWYQQALGQGPEFLTYFQNEAQLDKSGLPSDRFFAERPEGSVSTLKIQRTQQEDSAVYLCASSFEQGNTEAFFGQGTRLTVV.

This clonotype was counted between two and nine times. A much larger clone lies one base from this, so it may be a read error. The gene calls are TRBV6-1 and TRBJ1-4, with TRBD1 as a possible D gene (5 bases). Trimming shortened V by 3 bases and J by 4 bases, and 12 bases separated the two germline ends. Germline V gene data show CDR1 as MNHNS and CDR2 as SASEGT. This CDR3 spans 15 amino acids. CDR3 protein: CASSDANRNNEKLFF. In DNA, the CDR3 is TGTGCCAGCAGTGATGCCAACAGGAATAATGAAAAACTGTTTTTT.